Presented here are 5 T cell receptor beta chains from one specimen sequenced in a study of T cell responses to AZD1222 COVID-19 vaccine. Clones were read by immunoSEQ multiplex PCR, and TCRdb kept only the in-frame ones, dropping some. The sample yields approximately 100,000 clones, roughly nine tenths seen once. Here the sequenced sample was peripheral blood, taken on day 0 of AZD1222 vaccination. Receptors originate from an adult in good health.

This chain links TRBV27 with TRBJ2-1; TRBD2 matches at 10 bases. V lost 6 bases to trimming and J lost 7 bases; unmatched junction nucleotides: 9. This CDR3 is built from 15 residues. CDR1 MNHEY and CDR2 SMNVEV come from the germline V gene (reference sequence). Written as DNA, the CDR3 is TGTGCCAGCAGATCGGGACTAGCGAGCTATAATGAGCAGTTCTTC. It specifies CASRSGLASYNEQFF.

This clone was seen a single time. This sequence joins TRBV11-2 and TRBJ1-2; TRBD1 aligns across 7 bases. Trimming removed 1 base from V and 6 bases from J; junction bases left unmatched: 2. Germline V gives CDR1 SGHAT, CDR2 FQNNGV. The CDR3 spans 13 residues. The CDR3 region has the DNA TGTGCCAGCAGCTTAGGAGGGACAGATGGCTACACCTTC. This translates into CASSLGGTDGYTF.

The genes are TRBV3-1 (or the pseudogene TRBV3-2) and TRBJ1-1, with 8 bases lining up with TRBD1. The germline V gene has CDR1 LGHDT and CDR2 YNNKEL (reference sequence). Trimming at V came to 4 bases and at J to 4 bases, leaving 5 bases not matched to a gene. The CDR3 is made up of 14 amino acids. DNA for the CDR3: TGTGCCAGCAGCCGAACAGGGGGAGGCACTGAAGCTTTCTTT. This codes for CASSRTGGGTEAFF.

The chain combines TRBV30 with TRBJ2-7, with D possibly matching TRBD1 (6 bases). The CDR3 has 13 residues. V gave up 0 bases and J gave up 6 bases, with 12 bases separating them. Per germline, CDR1 GTSNPN and CDR2 SVGIG (reference sequence). This chain's CDR3 is CAWSVLVRGEQYF. The CDR3 region has the DNA TGTGCCTGGAGTGTACTTGTCAGGGGCGAGCAGTACTTC.

The chain combines TRBV3-1 (or the pseudogene TRBV3-2) with TRBJ1-1; D is unresolved. The length of the CDR3 is 15 residues. CDR1 is LGHDT, CDR2 YNNKEL, per germline (reference sequence). V lost 0 bases, J lost 4 bases, and 12 bases lay in between. CDR3 sequence: CASSQESVLITEAFF. CDR3 in DNA: TGTGCCAGCAGCCAAGAGTCCGTGCTGATCACTGAAGCTTTCTTT.